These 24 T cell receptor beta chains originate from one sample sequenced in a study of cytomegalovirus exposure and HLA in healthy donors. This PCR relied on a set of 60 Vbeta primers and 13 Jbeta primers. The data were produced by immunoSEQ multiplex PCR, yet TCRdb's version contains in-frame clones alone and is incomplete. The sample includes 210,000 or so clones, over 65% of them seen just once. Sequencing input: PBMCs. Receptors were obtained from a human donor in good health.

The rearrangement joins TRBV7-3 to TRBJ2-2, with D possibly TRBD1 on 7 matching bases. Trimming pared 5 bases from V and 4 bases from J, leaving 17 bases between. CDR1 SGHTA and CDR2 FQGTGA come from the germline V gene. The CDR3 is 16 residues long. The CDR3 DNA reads TGTGCCAGCAGCCGCTCAGGGGGGCAGGGCACCGGGGAGCTGTTTTTT. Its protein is CASSRSGGQGTGELFF.

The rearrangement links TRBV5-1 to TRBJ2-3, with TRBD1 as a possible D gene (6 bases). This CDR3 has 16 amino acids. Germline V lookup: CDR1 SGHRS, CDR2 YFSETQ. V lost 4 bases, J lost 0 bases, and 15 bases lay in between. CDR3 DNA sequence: TGCGCCAGCAGCCTGTACGGGACAACTAGCACAGATACGCAGTATTTT. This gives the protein CASSLYGTTSTDTQYF.

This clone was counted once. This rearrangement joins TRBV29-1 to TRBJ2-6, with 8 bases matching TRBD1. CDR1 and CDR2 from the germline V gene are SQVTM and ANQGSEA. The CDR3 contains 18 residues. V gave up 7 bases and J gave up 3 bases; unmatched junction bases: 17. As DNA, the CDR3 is TGCAGCGCCGCGATCCCAGGACAGGGACCTTTTGGGGCCAACGTCCTGACTTTC. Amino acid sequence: CSAAIPGQGPFGANVLTF.

The CDR3 nucleotides read TGCGCCAGCAATGGACTAGCTGGTCCAGATACGCAGTATTTT. Translating it yields CASNGLAGPDTQYF. The V and J genes are TRBV10-2 and TRBJ2-3; 8 nucleotides align to TRBD2. The V segment lost 7 bases and the J segment 4 bases; nucleotides outside the gene matches: 7. CDR3 length: 14 amino acids. Germline loops: CDR1 WSHSY, CDR2 SAAADI.

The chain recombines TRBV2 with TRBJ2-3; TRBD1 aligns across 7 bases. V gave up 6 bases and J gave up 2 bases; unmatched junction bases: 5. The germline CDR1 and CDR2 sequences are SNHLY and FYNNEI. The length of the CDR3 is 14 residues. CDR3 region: CASRGDSNTDTQYF. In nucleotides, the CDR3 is TGTGCCAGCAGGGGGGACAGCAACACAGATACGCAGTATTTT.

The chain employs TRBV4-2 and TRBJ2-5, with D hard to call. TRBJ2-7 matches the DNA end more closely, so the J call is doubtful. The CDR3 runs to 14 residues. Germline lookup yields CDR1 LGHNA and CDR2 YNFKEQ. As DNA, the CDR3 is TGTGCCAGCAGCCAAGACGACACCTCCTACGAGCAGTACTTC. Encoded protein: CASSQDDTSYEQYF.

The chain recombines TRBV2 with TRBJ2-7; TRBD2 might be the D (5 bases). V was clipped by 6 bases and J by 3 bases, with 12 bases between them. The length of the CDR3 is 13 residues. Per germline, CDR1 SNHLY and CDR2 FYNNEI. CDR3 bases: TGTGCCAGCAGGGTTGCGGGCTTCTACGAGCAGTACTTC. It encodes CASRVAGFYEQYF. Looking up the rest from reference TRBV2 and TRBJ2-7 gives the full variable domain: EPEVTQTPSHQVTQMGQEVILRCVPISNHLYFYWYRQILGQKVEFLVSFYNNEISEKSEIFDDQFSVERPDGSNFTLKIRSTKLEDSAMYFCASRVAGFYEQYFGPGTRLTVT.

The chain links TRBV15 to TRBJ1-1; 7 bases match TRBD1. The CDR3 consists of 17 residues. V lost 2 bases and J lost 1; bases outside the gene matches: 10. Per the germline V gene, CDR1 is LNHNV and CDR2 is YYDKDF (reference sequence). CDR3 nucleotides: TGTGCCACCAGCAGAATGACAGGGTCTTCAACGAACACTGAAGCTTTCTTT. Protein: CATSRMTGSSTNTEAFF.

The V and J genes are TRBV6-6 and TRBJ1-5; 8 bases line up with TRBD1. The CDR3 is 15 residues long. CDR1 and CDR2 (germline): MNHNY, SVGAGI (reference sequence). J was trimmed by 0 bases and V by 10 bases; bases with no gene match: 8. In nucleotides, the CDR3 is TGTGCCACCGAGGACAGGGATATTAGCAATCAGCCCCAGCATTTT. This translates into CATEDRDISNQPQHF.

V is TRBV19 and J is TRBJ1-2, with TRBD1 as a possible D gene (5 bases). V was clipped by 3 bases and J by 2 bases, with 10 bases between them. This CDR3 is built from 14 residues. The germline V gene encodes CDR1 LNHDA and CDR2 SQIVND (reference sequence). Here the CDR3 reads CASSIRTRNYGYTF. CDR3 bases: TGTGCCAGTAGTATTAGGACAAGAAACTATGGCTACACCTTC.

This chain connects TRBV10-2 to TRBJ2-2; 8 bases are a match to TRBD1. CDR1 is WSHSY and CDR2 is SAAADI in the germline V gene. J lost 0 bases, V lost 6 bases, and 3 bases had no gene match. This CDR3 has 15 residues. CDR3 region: CASRTTGANTGELFF. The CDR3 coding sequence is TGCGCCAGCAGGACGACAGGGGCGAACACCGGGGAGCTGTTTTTT.

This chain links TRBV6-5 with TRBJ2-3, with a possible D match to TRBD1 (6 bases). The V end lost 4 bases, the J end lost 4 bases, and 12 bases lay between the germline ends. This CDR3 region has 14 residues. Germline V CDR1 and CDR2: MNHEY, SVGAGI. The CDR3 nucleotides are TGTGCCAGCAGTTCCCCGGACAGATCAGATACGCAGTATTTT. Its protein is CASSSPDRSDTQYF.

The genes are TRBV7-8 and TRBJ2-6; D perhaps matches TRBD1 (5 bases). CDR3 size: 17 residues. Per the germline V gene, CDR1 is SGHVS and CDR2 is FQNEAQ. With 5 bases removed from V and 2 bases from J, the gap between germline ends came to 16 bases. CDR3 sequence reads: CASSTRVQGTGANVLTF. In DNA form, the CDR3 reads TGTGCCAGCAGCACCCGTGTGCAGGGAACTGGGGCCAACGTCCTGACTTTC.

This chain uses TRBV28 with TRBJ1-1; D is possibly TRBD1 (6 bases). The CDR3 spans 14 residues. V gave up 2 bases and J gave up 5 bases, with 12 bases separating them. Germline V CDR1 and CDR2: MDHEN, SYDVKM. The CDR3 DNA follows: TGTGCCAGCAGTTTAGCAGGGGATGGTACTGAAGCTTTCTTT. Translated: CASSLAGDGTEAFF.

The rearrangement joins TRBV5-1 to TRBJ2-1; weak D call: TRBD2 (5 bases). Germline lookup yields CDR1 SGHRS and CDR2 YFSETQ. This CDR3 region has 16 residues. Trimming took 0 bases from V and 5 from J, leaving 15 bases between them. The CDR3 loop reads CASSLDFWRSDNEQFF. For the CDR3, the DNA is TGCGCCAGCAGCTTGGATTTCTGGAGGAGTGACAATGAGCAGTTCTTC.

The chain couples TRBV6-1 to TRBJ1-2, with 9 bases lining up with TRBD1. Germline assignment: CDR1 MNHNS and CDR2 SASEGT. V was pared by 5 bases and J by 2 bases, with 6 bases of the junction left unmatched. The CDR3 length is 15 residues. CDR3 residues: CASSWTGAVNYGYTF. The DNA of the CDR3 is TGTGCCAGCAGTTGGACAGGGGCCGTAAACTATGGCTACACCTTC.

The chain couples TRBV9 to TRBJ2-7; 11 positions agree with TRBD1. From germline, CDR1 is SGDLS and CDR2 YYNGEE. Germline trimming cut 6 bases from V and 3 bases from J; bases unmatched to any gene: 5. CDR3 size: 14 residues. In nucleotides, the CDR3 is TGTGCCAGCAACGCCGGGACAGGGGGCTACGAGCAGTACTTC. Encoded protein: CASNAGTGGYEQYF.

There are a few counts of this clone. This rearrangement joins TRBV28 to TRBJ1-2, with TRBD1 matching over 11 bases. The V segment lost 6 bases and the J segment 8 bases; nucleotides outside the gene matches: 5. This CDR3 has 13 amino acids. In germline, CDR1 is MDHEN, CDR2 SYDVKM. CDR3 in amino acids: CASRDRGRVGYTF. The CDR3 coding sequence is TGTGCCAGCAGGGACAGGGGGCGTGTAGGCTACACCTTC.

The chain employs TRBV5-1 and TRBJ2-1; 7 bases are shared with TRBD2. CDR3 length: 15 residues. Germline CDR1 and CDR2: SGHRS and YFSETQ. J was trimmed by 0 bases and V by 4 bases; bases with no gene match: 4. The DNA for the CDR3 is TGCGCCAGCAGCCAGAGCGGGGTCTCCTACAATGAGCAGTTCTTC. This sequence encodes CASSQSGVSYNEQFF.

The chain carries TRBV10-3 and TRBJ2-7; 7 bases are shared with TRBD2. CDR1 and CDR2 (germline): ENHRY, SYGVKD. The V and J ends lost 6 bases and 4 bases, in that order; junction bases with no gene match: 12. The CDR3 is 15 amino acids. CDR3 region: CAIRPSGSKGYEQYF. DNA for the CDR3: TGTGCCATCAGGCCTAGCGGAAGCAAAGGGTACGAGCAGTACTTC.

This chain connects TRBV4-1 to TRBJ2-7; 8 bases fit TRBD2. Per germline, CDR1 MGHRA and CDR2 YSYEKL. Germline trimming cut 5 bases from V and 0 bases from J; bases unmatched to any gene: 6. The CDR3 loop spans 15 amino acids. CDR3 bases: TGCGCCAGCAGCGTCTACAGCGGGGGCTCCTACGAGCAGTACTTC. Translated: CASSVYSGGSYEQYF.

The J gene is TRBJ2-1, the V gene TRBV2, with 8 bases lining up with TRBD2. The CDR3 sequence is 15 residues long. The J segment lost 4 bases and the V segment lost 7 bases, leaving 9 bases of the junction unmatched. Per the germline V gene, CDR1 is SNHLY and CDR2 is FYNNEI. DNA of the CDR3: TGTGCCAGCAAGGTCTCTAGCGGGCCGTACAATGAGCAGTTCTTC. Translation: CASKVSSGPYNEQFF.

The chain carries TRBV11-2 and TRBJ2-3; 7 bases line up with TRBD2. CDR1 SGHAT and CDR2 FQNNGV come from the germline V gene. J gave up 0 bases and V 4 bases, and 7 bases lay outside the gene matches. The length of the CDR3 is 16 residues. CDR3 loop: CASSSRLATSTDTQYF. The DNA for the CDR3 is TGTGCCAGCAGCTCAAGACTAGCCACTAGCACAGATACGCAGTATTTT. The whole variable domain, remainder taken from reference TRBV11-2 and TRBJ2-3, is EAGVAQSPRYKIIEKRQSVAFWCNPISGHATLYWYQQILGQGPKLLIQFQNNGVVDDSQLPKDRFSAERLKGVDSTLKIQPAKLEDSAVYLCASSSRLATSTDTQYFGPGTRLTVL.

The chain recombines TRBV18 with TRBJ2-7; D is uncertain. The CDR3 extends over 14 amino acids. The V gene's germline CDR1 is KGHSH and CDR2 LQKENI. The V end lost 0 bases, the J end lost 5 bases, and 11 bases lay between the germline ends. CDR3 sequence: CASSPPVVTNEQYF. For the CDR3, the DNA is TGTGCCAGCTCACCACCCGTAGTCACCAACGAGCAGTACTTC. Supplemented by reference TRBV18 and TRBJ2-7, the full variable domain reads NAGVMQNPRHLVRRRGQEARLRCSPMKGHSHVYWYRQLPEEGLKFMVYLQKENIIDESGMPKERFSAEFPKEGPSILRIQQVVRGDSAAYFCASSPPVVTNEQYFGPGTRLTVT.